This TCR beta chain was sequenced in a study of control samples from healthy donors and cancer patients. Clones were read by immunoSEQ multiplex PCR, and TCRdb kept only the in-frame ones, dropping some. This sample has 90,000 to 100,000 clones; roughly 83% occur once, and the top ten carry about 10%. After removal of 6 bases from V and 0 bases from J, the junction contained 5 bases not matched to a gene. Per germline, CDR1 SNHLY and CDR2 FYNNEI. This CDR3 spans 15 amino acids. Sequences were obtained from blood. The sequence was obtained from a woman aged 30 to 39 in good health. The V call is TRBV2, the J call TRBJ1-1; the match to TRBD1 covers 9 bases. This CDR3 is CASSRTGDLNTEAFF. Here the CDR3 DNA reads TGTGCCAGCAGCAGGACAGGGGATTTGAACACTGAAGCTTTCTTT.